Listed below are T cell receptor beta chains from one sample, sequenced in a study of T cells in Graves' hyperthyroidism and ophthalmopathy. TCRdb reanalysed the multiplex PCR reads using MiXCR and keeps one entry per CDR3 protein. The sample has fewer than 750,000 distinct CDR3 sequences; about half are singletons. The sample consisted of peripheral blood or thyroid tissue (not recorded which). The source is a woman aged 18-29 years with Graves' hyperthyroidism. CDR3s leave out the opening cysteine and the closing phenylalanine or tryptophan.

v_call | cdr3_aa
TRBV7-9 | ASSIRDRTTYEQY
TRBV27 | ASSLTVGWKLF
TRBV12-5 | ASSLGQEGNQPQH
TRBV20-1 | SARERAGVNTEAF
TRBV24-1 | ATSYTRGGQETQY
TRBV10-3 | AISGAGLYEQY
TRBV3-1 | ASSQDDDEQY
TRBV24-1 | ATSDSTPVGELF
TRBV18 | ASSPWPPSSGNTIY
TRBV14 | ASSPIPYGYT
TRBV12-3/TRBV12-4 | ASSFAGWGIYGYT
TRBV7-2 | ASTTASGSSYEQY
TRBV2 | ASSAFPTRDTDTQY
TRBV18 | ASSPSRANQPQH
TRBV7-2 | ASSLYSGQYYEQY
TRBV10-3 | ASTGGDSPLH
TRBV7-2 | ASSPTGGYEQF
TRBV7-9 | ASSVRDRGGYGYT
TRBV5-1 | ASSGGQDSYEQY
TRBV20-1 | SCGSHQAEQY
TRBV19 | ASSMGLAGAYEQY
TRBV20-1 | SAGETSTDTQY
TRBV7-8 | ASSLGVDSGRPETQY
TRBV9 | ASSVGGQGKT
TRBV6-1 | ASSEGTPQETQY
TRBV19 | ASSGTSGLYEQY
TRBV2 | ASSEARFREKLF
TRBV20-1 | SARRQYSNQPQH
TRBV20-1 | SARDPRQGLNTEAF
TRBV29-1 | SVVGRDGTYEQY
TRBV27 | ASSLSGGVYEQY
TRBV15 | ATSGAQGGRGYT
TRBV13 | ASSTNREGYGYT
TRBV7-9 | AVSFGTGNSPLH
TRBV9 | ASSTGDNVLT
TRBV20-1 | SASPTGIQETQY
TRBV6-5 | ASSGPGKEYNSPLH
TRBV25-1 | ASRQRRTEAF
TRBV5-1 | ASSSGPGGTYEQY
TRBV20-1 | SARDPPSYGYTIY
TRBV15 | ATSRGTDRADEQY
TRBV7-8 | ASSSLAGFYEQY
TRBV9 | ASSAASGLTGELF
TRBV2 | ASSPSSATDTQY
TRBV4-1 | ASSVQGSGQPQH
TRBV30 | AWTRNMRNTEAF
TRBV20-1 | SAISDRWWEQY
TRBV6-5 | ASSYGRVYGYT
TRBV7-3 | ASSLGAAGANVLT
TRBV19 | ASEQGDTGELF
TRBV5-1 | ASSVQGTETQY
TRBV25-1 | ASSAFRGETQY